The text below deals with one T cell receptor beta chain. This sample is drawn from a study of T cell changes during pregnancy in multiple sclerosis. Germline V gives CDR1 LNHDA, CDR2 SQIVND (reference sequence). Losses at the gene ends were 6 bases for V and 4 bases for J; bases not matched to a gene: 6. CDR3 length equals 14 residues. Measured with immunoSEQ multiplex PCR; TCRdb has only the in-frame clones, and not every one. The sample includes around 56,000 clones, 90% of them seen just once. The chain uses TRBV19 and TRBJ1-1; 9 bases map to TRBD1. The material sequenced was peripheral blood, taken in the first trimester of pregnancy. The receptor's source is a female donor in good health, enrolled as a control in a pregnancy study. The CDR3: CASRTGGKVTEAFF. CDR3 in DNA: TGTGCCAGTAGGACAGGGGGTAAGGTCACTGAAGCTTTCTTT.